The clone carrying this T cell receptor (beta chain) occurred once. Its target is unknown. Primers included in the PCR were 60 Vbeta and 13 Jbeta primers. Sequencing was performed with immunoSEQ multiplex PCR; in TCRdb, only in-frame clones are kept and a portion is missing. The data show under 150,000 clones, about 71% seen once. Germline V gene lookup returns CDR1 SNHLY and CDR2 FYNNEI. This CDR3 is built from 14 residues. Trimming removed 11 bases at V and 8 bases at J, with 21 bases between. These data are taken from a study of cytomegalovirus exposure and HLA in healthy donors. Whole-study results and caveats: In a later analysis, at a false discovery rate of 0.05, over 15,000 TCR beta sequences matched HLA alleles. A later analysis appeared to link common viral pathogens to several of the most significant clusters. Later examination showed HLA-associated TCR beta chains had greater clonal expansion than equally common others.

In nominal health when sampled, donors likely had unrecorded immune exposures nonetheless. The source material was PBMCs. The sequence was collected from a woman aged 55-70 years in good health and CMV-seropositive. The J gene is TRBJ1-4, the V gene TRBV2; perhaps TRBD1 as D (5 bases). The CDR3 spells CASKGYLLSEKLFF. CDR3 DNA: TGTGCCTCAAAGGGGTATTTACTCTCCGAAAAACTGTTTTTT.